Below, 10 T cell receptor beta chains from the same sample are listed, as sequenced in a study of metastatic and nonmetastatic thyroid tumors. Nobody among the patients had been given any treatment before thyroid surgery. Using MiXCR, TCRdb reanalyzed the PCR reads. The repertoire holds just under 60,000 clones, with 15% to 20% as singletons. Sequenced sample: blood. These receptors were taken from a male donor with papillary thyroid cancer or a benign thyroid nodule (not recorded which). Some clones in this sample may be carry-over from other donors' samples.

This clone was recorded many times. This rearrangement joins TRBV9 to TRBJ2-7; TRBD2 aligns across 10 bases. With V trimmed by 0 bases and J by 4 bases, 4 bases remained unmatched. The CDR3 runs to 15 residues. Per the germline V gene, CDR1 is SGDLS and CDR2 is YYNGEE. CDR3 sequence reads: CASSVGASGGYEQYF. As DNA, the CDR3 is TGTGCCAGCAGCGTAGGGGCTAGCGGGGGTTACGAGCAGTACTTC.

This chain connects TRBV5-1 to TRBJ2-2, with 9 bases aligning to TRBD2. Germline V gene data show CDR1 as SGHRS and CDR2 as YFSETQ. With V trimmed by 1 base and J by 11 bases, 9 bases remained unmatched. The CDR3 covers 15 residues. CDR3 residues: CASSLTSGPTCELFF. The CDR3 DNA is TGCGCCAGCAGCTTGACTAGCGGGCCCACCTGTGAGCTGTTTTTT.

In its sample, this clone was seen many times. The rearrangement uses TRBV24-1 and TRBJ2-2; 9 bases line up with TRBD1. The CDR3 covers 15 residues. Per germline, CDR1 KGHDR and CDR2 SFDVKD. V trimming: 4 bases; J trimming: 7 bases; junction bases outside the gene matches: 6. The CDR3 region has the DNA TGTGCCACCAGTGACTCCGGGACAGGGATCGGGGAGCTGTTTTTT. Translated: CATSDSGTGIGELFF.

Comments on this clone: A much larger clone lies one base from this, so it may be a read error. Distinct nucleotide sequences in the sample also encode this CDR3. The chain couples TRBV5-8 to TRBJ2-4; no definite D call. CDR1 and CDR2 from the germline V gene are SGHTS and YDEGEE. This CDR3 has 12 residues. The CDR3 coding sequence is TGTGCCAGCAGCTTGGGGACCAACATTCAGTATTTC. This sequence encodes CASSLGTNIQYF. Full variable domain (missing parts from reference TRBV5-8 and TRBJ2-4): EAGVTQSPTHLIKTRGQQATLRCSPISGHTSVYWYQQALGLGLQFLLWYDEGEERNRGNFPPRFSGRQFPNYSSELNVNALELEDSALYLCASSLGTNIQYFGAGTRLSVL.

The chain employs TRBV12-3 or TRBV12-4 and TRBJ2-7; 11 bases are a match to TRBD2. The CDR3 extends over 19 amino acids. J gave up 2 bases and V 1 base, and 13 bases lay outside the gene matches. CDR3 DNA sequence: TGTGCCAGCAGTTTAGGGGGGGAGTTGGGGACTAGCGGAGCCTACGAGCAGTACTTC. This translates into CASSLGGELGTSGAYEQYF.

This clone was detected ten times or more. V and J are TRBV6-2 or TRBV6-3 and TRBJ2-7; 8 nucleotides line up with TRBD2. The CDR3 spans 15 residues. From germline, CDR1 is MNHEY and CDR2 SVGEGT. Unmatched junction bases numbered 11, after V lost 6 bases and J lost 4 bases. CDR3 loop: CASSLLRAGGYEQYV. In DNA, the CDR3 is TGTGCCAGCAGCTTACTGAGGGCGGGAGGATACGAGCAGTACGTC.

The chain employs TRBV27 and TRBJ2-1; 9 positions match TRBD1. The length of the CDR3 is 15 residues. Germline CDR1 is MNHEY and CDR2 is SMNVEV (reference sequence). V trimming: 5 bases; J trimming: 7 bases; junction bases outside the gene matches: 9. CDR3 loop: CASSAQQGARNEQFF. In DNA, the CDR3 is TGTGCCAGCAGTGCTCAACAGGGGGCTCGGAATGAGCAGTTCTTC.

This clone was detected many times. The chain employs TRBV19 and TRBJ1-5, with 9 nucleotides matching TRBD1. Germline-derived CDR1 and CDR2 are LNHDA and SQIVND (reference sequence). V lost 8 bases and J lost 3; bases outside the gene matches: 2. The CDR3 has 13 amino acids. The CDR3 spells CASGTGTNQPQHF. In nucleotides, the CDR3 is TGTGCCAGTGGGACAGGGACCAATCAGCCCCAGCATTTT.

The sample holds many counts of this clone. This chain links TRBV7-8 with TRBJ1-2; 9 nucleotides match TRBD1. The CDR3 covers 16 residues. CDR1 and CDR2 from the germline V gene are SGHVS and FQNEAQ. V dropped 0 bases and J dropped 0; count of bases not matched to a gene: 2. The CDR3 loop is CASSLAGTGSNYGYTF. The CDR3 nucleotides are TGTGCCAGCAGCTTAGCAGGGACAGGGTCTAACTATGGCTACACCTTC. The whole variable domain, remainder taken from reference TRBV7-8 and TRBJ1-2, is GAGVSQSPRYKVAKRGQDVALRCDPISGHVSLFWYQQALGQGPEFLTYFQNEAQLDKSGLPSDRFFAERPEGSVSTLKIQRTQQEDSAVYLCASSLAGTGSNYGYTFGSGTRLTVV.

The chain combines TRBV9 with TRBJ2-5, with a possible D match to TRBD2 (6 bases). The germline V gene has CDR1 SGDLS and CDR2 YYNGEE. This CDR3 contains 13 residues. V was shortened by 4 bases and J by 4 bases, with 11 bases between the two germline ends. Written as DNA, the CDR3 is TGTGCCAGCAGCACCTCGGAGGGAGAGACCCAGTACTTC. Its translation: CASSTSEGETQYF. Looking up the rest from reference TRBV9 and TRBJ2-5 gives the full variable domain: DSGVTQTPKHLITATGQRVTLRCSPRSGDLSVYWYQQSLDQGLQFLIQYYNGEERAKGNILERFSAQQFPDLHSELNLSSLELGDSALYFCASSTSEGETQYFGPGTRLLVL.